A single sample gave rise to the 10 T cell receptor beta chains below, sequenced in a study of cytomegalovirus exposure and HLA in healthy donors. PCR amplification relied on 60 Vbeta primers (plus 13 Jbeta primers). This table comes from immunoSEQ multiplex PCR, and its TCRdb copy is limited to in-frame clones, with some not included. The sample carries roughly 200,000 clones, around 78% recorded once. The specimen sequenced was PBMCs. These receptors were obtained from a young man in good health and CMV-seronegative.

The chain recombines TRBV20-1 with TRBJ2-7; tentatively, D is TRBD1 (5 bases). The CDR3 runs 11 residues. CDR1 is DFQATT and CDR2 is SNEGSKA in the germline V gene (reference sequence). CDR3 bases: TGCAGCCCGCCCAGGGCAGGCGAGCAGTACTTC. It is translated as CSPPRAGEQYF.

The genes are TRBV18 and TRBJ2-6; maybe TRBD2 (6 bases). V lost 8 bases, J lost 3 bases, and 11 bases lay in between. There are 14 residues in the CDR3. Germline lookup yields CDR1 KGHSH and CDR2 LQKENI. CDR3 protein: CASRPGVGANVLTF. Written as DNA, the CDR3 is TGTGCCAGCCGCCCGGGGGTTGGGGCCAACGTCCTGACTTTC.

The chain is built from TRBV19 and TRBJ2-7, with 7 positions matching TRBD2. V trimming: 7 bases; J trimming: 2 bases; junction bases outside the gene matches: 11. The CDR3 spans 15 residues. Germline V gene data show CDR1 as LNHDA and CDR2 as SQIVND (reference sequence). The chain's CDR3 is CASTPRRETTYEQYF. In DNA form, the CDR3 reads TGTGCCAGTACCCCCCGGCGGGAGACGACCTACGAGCAGTACTTC.

This clone was seen a handful of times. The V call is TRBV5-1, the J call TRBJ1-1; maybe TRBD1 (5 bases). The CDR3 contains 13 residues. With 4 bases removed from V and 4 bases from J, the gap between germline ends came to 11 bases. Germline CDR1 is SGHRS and CDR2 is YFSETQ. CDR3 sequence (DNA): TGCGCCAGCAGCGGGGCCAGCAGCACTGAAGCTTTCTTT. Protein sequence: CASSGASSTEAFF.

The chain recombines TRBV5-6 with TRBJ2-7; 9 bases are shared with TRBD2. Unmatched junction bases numbered 15, after V lost 4 bases and J lost 7 bases. CDR3 length equals 16 residues. Germline V gene sequence: CDR1 SGHDT, CDR2 YYEEEE. CDR3 in DNA: TGTGCCAGCAGCCATCACCAGCGGGAGGTTCCTTGGGAGCAGTACTTC. Translation gives CASSHHQREVPWEQYF.

This chain uses TRBV5-1 with TRBJ2-5, with TRBD2 matching over 7 bases. Germline V lookup: CDR1 SGHRS, CDR2 YFSETQ. Trimming at V came to 0 bases and at J to 5 bases, leaving 7 bases not matched to a gene. CDR3 length: 15 amino acids. This CDR3 reads CASSLDAGVRETQYF. DNA of the CDR3: TGCGCCAGCAGCTTGGACGCGGGAGTCCGGGAGACCCAGTACTTC.

This rearrangement joins TRBV30 to TRBJ1-4; 7 bases align to TRBD1. Trimming removed 5 bases from V and 5 bases from J; junction bases left unmatched: 5. The CDR3 has 13 amino acids. CDR1 and CDR2 from the germline V gene are GTSNPN and SVGIG (reference sequence). CDR3 DNA sequence: TGTGCCTGGTCGGGACAGCCGAATGAAAAACTGTTTTTT. Protein: CAWSGQPNEKLFF.

The chain combines TRBV11-2 with TRBJ2-3; 15 nucleotides line up with TRBD2. The J segment lost 6 bases and the V segment lost 5 bases, leaving 15 bases of the junction unmatched. Germline CDR1 and CDR2: SGHAT and FQNNGV. CDR3 size: 19 residues. CDR3 residues: CASSLGGLAGGPSRDTQYF. The CDR3 DNA sequence: TGTGCCAGCAGCCTCGGGGGACTAGCGGGAGGCCCATCCCGGGATACGCAGTATTTT.

The rearrangement links TRBV18 to TRBJ2-7, with TRBD1 matching 8 bases. The CDR3 covers 15 residues. Trimming removed 3 bases from V and 2 bases from J; junction bases left unmatched: 6. Germline V gene lookup returns CDR1 KGHSH and CDR2 LQKENI. This CDR3 reads CASSPTGTGTYEQYF. CDR3 in DNA: TGTGCCAGCTCACCGACCGGGACAGGCACCTACGAGCAGTACTTC.

The V and J genes are TRBV7-9 and TRBJ2-5; TRBD2 aligns across 8 bases. The CDR3 has 14 residues. CDR1 and CDR2 (germline): SEHNR, FQNEAQ (reference sequence). After removal of 3 bases from V and 5 bases from J, the junction contained 5 bases not matched to a gene. CDR3 loop: CASSLRGLDETQYF. The CDR3 DNA is TGTGCCAGCAGCTTGAGGGGACTAGACGAGACCCAGTACTTC.